This T cell receptor beta chain came from a study of identical twins. TCRdb processed the 5' RACE reads anew with MiXCR; each CDR3 protein has one entry. The sample contains hundreds of thousands of distinct CDR3 sequences, 12% of which appear only once. The V end lost 5 bases, the J end lost 3 bases, and 17 bases lay between the germline ends. Germline lookup yields CDR1 MDHEN and CDR2 SYDVKM. The CDR3 length is 15 residues. These data also featured in a second study, about yellow fever vaccine responses in identical twins.

The rearrangement links TRBV28 to TRBJ2-7; tentative D call: TRBD1 (6 bases). Sequencing was carried out using PBMCs. This TCR derives from a woman aged 18-30 years in good health. The CDR3 loop is CASSDIRGLIYEQYF. CDR3 DNA sequence: TGTGCCAGCAGTGACATCAGGGGATTAATCTACGAGCAGTACTTC.